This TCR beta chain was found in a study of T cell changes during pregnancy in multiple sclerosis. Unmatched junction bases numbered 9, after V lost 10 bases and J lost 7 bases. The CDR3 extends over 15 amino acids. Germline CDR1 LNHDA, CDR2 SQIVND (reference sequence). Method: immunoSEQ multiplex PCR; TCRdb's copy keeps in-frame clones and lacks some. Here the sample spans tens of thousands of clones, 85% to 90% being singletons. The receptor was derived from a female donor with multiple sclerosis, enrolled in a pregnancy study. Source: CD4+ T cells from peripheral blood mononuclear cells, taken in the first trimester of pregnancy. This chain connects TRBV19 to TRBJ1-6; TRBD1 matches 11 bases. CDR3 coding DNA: TGTGCCACAAAGGACGGGACAGGGGGGAATTCACCCCTCCACTTT. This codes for CATKDGTGGNSPLHF.